This T cell receptor beta chain was recovered during a study of beta chain features in type 1 diabetes. As for this clone: Its antigen is as yet unknown.

The investigators reverse transcribed all of the isolated RNA, so they sequenced expressed TCRB transcripts. Only in-frame clones appear in the TCRdb table, and some are missing; sequencing was by immunoSEQ multiplex PCR. The data hold about 330,000 clones, with 11% observed a single time. The CDR3 is 12 amino acids. Germline V lookup: CDR1 SGHDT, CDR2 YYEEEE. V was clipped by 4 bases and J by 5 bases, with 9 bases between them. Overall study findings and caveats: In the patient group, naive, central memory and Treg TCRB repertoires seemed more alike than in the healthy donor group. Equally in patients and controls, shorter templates might have been favored by PCR.

CD45RO/CCR7/CD25/CD127/CD95/CD27 sorting isolated CD4+ naive, central memory, regulatory and stem cell-like memory cells. This sequence originates from a woman aged 30 to 39 in good health. Sequencing was done on a sample of naive CD4+ T cells from blood. The rearrangement links TRBV5-6 to TRBJ2-5; unclear D gene. CDR3 coding DNA: TGTGCCAGCAGCATCCGGTGGGAGACCCAGTACTTC. It encodes CASSIRWETQYF.